The following is a T cell receptor (beta chain) sequence with its context. What it binds is not known. V was pared by 5 bases and J by 5 bases, with 6 bases between. In germline, CDR1 is MNHEY, CDR2 SVGAGI. The CDR3 contains 11 residues. The protocol was immunoSEQ multiplex PCR, while the TCRdb copy is restricted to in-frame clones and leaves out a portion. The sample lists tens of thousands of clones; about 80% were seen once. This record comes from a study of vaccination effects on CD4 cells after COVID-19. Points from the study as a whole: Marked contraction was observed in infection-induced and vaccine-induced clones late after vaccination.

In the ViraFEST assay, antigen-specific CD4+ clonotypes were identified by expansion after peptide-pool stimulation. After more than 8 days in culture, the CD4+ T cells were isolated. Negative nucleocapsid antibody tests before and after vaccination confirmed no previous SARS-CoV-2 infection. It was with roughly 9.5 IU/ml IL-2 and about 10 ug/ml peptides that a few million PBMC per well were cultured. Cultures received IL-2 medium that replaced half the medium on days 3 and 7. The sample here was CD4+ T cells from PBMCs cultured with SARS-CoV-2 spike peptides, taken before COVID-19 vaccination. The receptor was isolated from a human donor who received a COVID-19 vaccine. V gene TRBV6-5 combines with J gene TRBJ1-1, with D unclear. The CDR3 here is CASSTMTEAFF. The CDR3 bases are TGTGCCAGCAGTACCATGACTGAAGCTTTCTTT.